Following are 17 T cell receptor beta chains from one sample sequenced in a study of radiation and T cells in renal cell carcinoma. Generated by immunoSEQ multiplex PCR, the TCRdb table keeps only in-frame clones and is missing some. This sample has roughly 130,000 clones, with approximately 78% found just once. The time point is: blood 2 weeks post-SBRT. Described treatment: 15 Gy SBRT to primary tumor, nephrectomy 4 weeks later. Material: blood, obtained from a patient whose treatment included radiotherapy and nephrectomy. Source of these receptors: an older woman with renal cell carcinoma.

The chain carries TRBV28 and TRBJ1-5, with a weak D call TRBD1 (5 bases). The germline V and J ends were trimmed by 6 bases and 8 bases, with 17 bases remaining between them. The CDR3 sequence is 14 residues long. Germline V gene data show CDR1 as MDHEN and CDR2 as SYDVKM. Written as DNA, the CDR3 is TGTGCCAGCAGATTAGACAGACCCTTCGAGCCCCAGCATTTT. This encodes CASRLDRPFEPQHF.

This chain joins TRBV27 and TRBJ2-1; either TRBD1 or TRBD2 may fit D (5 bases each). CDR3 size: 16 residues. CDR1 MNHEY and CDR2 SMNVEV come from the germline V gene (reference sequence). V was cut by 6 bases and J by 2 bases, with 17 bases left in between. The CDR3 loop reads CASRALGDPTYNEQFF. The CDR3, as DNA: TGTGCCAGCAGAGCCCTGGGGGACCCTACCTACAATGAGCAGTTCTTC.

This clone was observed once. The chain recombines TRBV2 with TRBJ2-5, with D possibly being TRBD1 (6 bases). This CDR3 is built from 15 residues. The V gene lost 7 bases and the J gene lost 4 bases, with 19 bases spanning the gap. Germline-derived CDR1 and CDR2 are SNHLY and FYNNEI. The CDR3 DNA follows: TGTGCCAGCACCGCAGGGTACAGGGAGAGAGAGACCCAGTACTTC. Protein: CASTAGYRERETQYF.

V gene TRBV6-1 combines with J gene TRBJ1-2; D unresolved. With 8 bases removed from V and 2 bases from J, the gap between germline ends came to 12 bases. This CDR3 has 13 residues. The germline gives CDR1 MNHNS, CDR2 SASEGT. For the CDR3, the DNA is TGTGCCAGCTGCAGAAGCACAAACTATGGCTACACCTTC. As protein: CASCRSTNYGYTF.

This clone was seen just once. The chain couples TRBV12-5 to TRBJ1-2; TRBD1 is a possible D gene (6 bases). Trimming removed 0 bases from V and 7 bases from J, with 15 bases in between. Germline V lookup: CDR1 LGHNT, CDR2 FRNRAP. The CDR3 sequence is 15 residues long. CDR3 bases: TGTGCTAGTGGTTTGGTACCAGGACAGATTGGTGGCTACACCTTC. This sequence encodes CASGLVPGQIGGYTF.

This clone has a handful of counts. This chain connects TRBV11-2 to TRBJ1-2; the D is unclear. Germline loops: CDR1 SGHAT, CDR2 FQNNGV. The CDR3 is 13 amino acids. Trimming pared 1 base from V and 7 bases from J, leaving 10 bases between. The CDR3 sequence: CASSLGGFSGYTF. CDR3 sequence (DNA): TGTGCCAGCAGCTTAGGAGGGTTTAGTGGCTACACCTTC.

This clone occurred a few times. The chain uses TRBV13 and TRBJ2-3, with 12 nucleotides matching TRBD2. Germline V gene data show CDR1 as PRHDT and CDR2 as FYEKMQ (reference sequence). V shed 0 bases, J shed 4 bases, and the junction held 8 bases outside the gene matches. This CDR3 is built from 18 residues. CDR3 sequence reads: CASSLGTSGGLLADTQYF. The CDR3 nucleotides are TGTGCCAGCAGCTTAGGGACTAGCGGGGGCCTGCTGGCAGATACGCAGTATTTT.

This chain connects TRBV7-3 to TRBJ2-1; 8 bases match TRBD1. Germline V CDR1 and CDR2: SGHTA, FQGTGA. This CDR3 contains 15 residues. The junction had 4 bases not matched to a gene; V was cut back by 5 bases and J by 1 base. The CDR3 sequence: CASSPGQASYNEQFF. As DNA, the CDR3 is TGTGCCAGCAGCCCGGGACAGGCATCCTACAATGAGCAGTTCTTC.

The V call is TRBV9, the J call TRBJ1-3, with a possible D match to TRBD1 (5 bases). Looked up from germline, CDR1 is SGDLS and CDR2 is YYNGEE. Trimming cost V 4 bases and J 0 bases, with 14 bases left between them. The CDR3 has 16 amino acids. DNA for the CDR3: TGTGCCAGCAGCCTTTCCCTCAGGGACTCTGGAAACACCATATATTTT. This encodes CASSLSLRDSGNTIYF.

The chain couples TRBV5-1 to TRBJ2-2; no reliable D call. The V gene lost 0 bases and the J gene lost 1 base, with 10 bases spanning the gap. CDR3 size: 16 residues. Germline V gene sequence: CDR1 SGHRS, CDR2 YFSETQ. As DNA, the CDR3 is TGCGCCAGCAGCTTGGCGTCGGGTCTGAACACCGGGGAGCTGTTTTTT. Translation gives CASSLASGLNTGELFF.

The rearrangement joins TRBV5-4 to TRBJ2-3, with 9 bases aligning to TRBD2. The germline V gene has CDR1 SGHNT and CDR2 YYREEE (reference sequence). The CDR3 has 17 amino acids. Unmatched junction bases numbered 8, after V lost 3 bases and J lost 0 bases. CDR3 nucleotides: TGTGCCAGCAGCTCCGGGACTAGCAGATCTAGCACAGATACGCAGTATTTT. Translating it yields CASSSGTSRSSTDTQYF.

The chain links TRBV14 to TRBJ1-2; a weak D match, TRBD1 (5 bases). The CDR3 contains 14 residues. Germline values: CDR1 SGHDN, CDR2 FVKESK. The ends were cut back, 4 bases at V and 4 bases at J, with 13 bases in the middle. CDR3 sequence reads: CASSLYRGAYGYTF. The CDR3 nucleotides are TGTGCCAGCAGCCTCTACAGAGGGGCCTATGGCTACACCTTC.

V is TRBV10-3 and J is TRBJ2-3, with D hard to call. The CDR3 length is 13 residues. V was pared by 1 base and J by 2 bases, with 4 bases between. Germline values: CDR1 ENHRY, CDR2 SYGVKD. In DNA form, the CDR3 reads TGTGCCATCAGTGAGTACAACACAGATACGCAGTATTTT. It encodes CAISEYNTDTQYF.

The genes are TRBV9 and TRBJ2-7, with D tentatively TRBD1 (6 bases). The V gene lost 4 bases and the J gene lost 7 bases, with 15 bases spanning the gap. This CDR3 is built from 13 residues. Germline loops: CDR1 SGDLS, CDR2 YYNGEE. The CDR3 DNA reads as TGTGCCAGCAGCCCACTGGAACAGGGTGAGCAGTACTTC. Translation: CASSPLEQGEQYF.

The chain has TRBV4-2 and TRBJ1-2; D may be TRBD1 (6 bases). Trimming shortened V by 1 base and J by 1 base, and 13 bases separated the two germline ends. CDR3 length: 16 residues. CDR1 is LGHNA, CDR2 YNFKEQ, per germline. The CDR3 loop reads CASSQVVQGSNYGYTF. The CDR3 nucleotides are TGTGCCAGCAGCCAAGTGGTCCAGGGGAGTAACTATGGCTACACCTTC.

The V call is TRBV30, the J call TRBJ1-4; the match to TRBD1 covers 9 bases. J was trimmed by 8 bases and V by 1 base; bases with no gene match: 5. CDR3 length: 14 amino acids. Germline assignment: CDR1 GTSNPN and CDR2 SVGIG (reference sequence). The CDR3 DNA is TGTGCCTGGAGTGAGACAGGGGGGCGGGAAAAACTGTTTTTT. It yields the protein CAWSETGGREKLFF.

The V gene is TRBV5-1, the J gene TRBJ1-2, with TRBD1 matching 7 bases. Germline trimming cut 1 base from V and 6 bases from J; bases unmatched to any gene: 9. CDR1 SGHRS and CDR2 YFSETQ come from the germline V gene. The CDR3 is 15 amino acids. CDR3 sequence: CASSLQGQEYDGYTF. CDR3 DNA sequence: TGCGCCAGCAGCTTGCAAGGACAGGAGTACGATGGCTACACCTTC.